This T cell receptor beta chain was recovered during a study of T cell repertoires in cytomegalovirus infection (dated by TCRdb to between 2017 and 2020). About the study as a whole: Alongside well-studied HLA-B-restricted epitopes, the peptide stimulations were aimed at recently identified HLA-C-restricted CMV epitopes, whose presentation resists viral immunomodulation. Because public TCR beta signatures pointed to carriage of CMV infection together with the matching HLA type, the HLA type of each donor mattered for the analysis.

The research as a whole found: In the ex vivo response, HLA-C-restricted CMV-specific TCR beta clonotypes were dominant, and in two of eight donors the single most frequent clonotype came from this HLA-C-restricted group. In both this cohort and an independent 352-donor cohort, the cumulative frequency of public TCR beta family members distinguished carriers of CMV infection plus the relevant HLA type.

Read against the paper, the sample's treatment or condition label means: in vitro stimulation with specific CMV peptide epitopes to enrich CMV-specific T cells. On this clonotype itself: What this receptor recognizes is not known. No clone much larger than this one lies a single base away; base qualities are absent.

Relative to germline, V is 6 bases shorter and J is 3 bases shorter, with 12 bases between their ends. The CDR3 sequence holds 15 residues, the cysteine and phenylalanine included. CDR3 DNA is the only sequence kept; it has 45 bases, read in frame from the first base. CDR1 is given as MNHEY and CDR2 as SMNVEV, both from the germline V gene (reference sequence). Instrument on record: Illumina HiSeq 1500. TCRdb reworked the public reads: Q25 trimming with fastp, MiXCR clone assembly, productive beta chains retained. Under each unique CDR3 protein, matching rows form one entry showing the most common genes and DNA. The sample records around 300,000 distinct CDR3 sequences, 20% to 25% of which are singletons. The biggest ten clones account for roughly 19% of the sample.

The rearranged chain carries TRBV27 and TRBJ2-6; the D call could be TRBD1 or TRBD2, with each sharing 5 bases. Sequencing was performed on cultured PBMCs, taken from culture after CMV antigen stimulation. This receptor was obtained from a human donor in good health (CMV status not recorded). Some clones in this sample may be carry-over from other donors' samples. Here is the DNA: TGTGCCAGCAGCACAGCAGGGAGTGGGGCCAACGTCCTGACTTTC. Its amino acids are CASSTAGSGANVLTF.